This T cell receptor (beta chain) appears in the sequencing data of a study of T-cell memory formation after mild COVID-19. Study outcomes and limitations: Contracting CD8+ clones were enriched in EMRA, CD4+ mainly in CM and EM. Contracting clones from day 15 to 85 had balanced CD4/CD8; later expanders favoured CD4+.

To note about this clonotype: The antigen remains unidentified.

TCRdb recomputed calls from the 5' RACE reads with MiXCR, one row per CDR3 protein. The table has about 400,000 distinct CDR3 sequences, around 15% seen once. CDR1 and CDR2 from the germline V gene are SGHRS and YFSETQ. CDR3 length: 15 residues. Trimming cost V 3 bases and J 5 bases, with 17 bases left between them. The source material was PBMCs or a T cell subset sorted from them (not recorded which). This chain joins TRBV5-1 and TRBJ1-2; D might be TRBD1 (6 bases). The clonotype was recovered from a young man who had mild COVID-19 (a few samples of this study predate the infection). Cell type and time point are not known. CDR3 amino acids: CASSYSTGGRYGYTF. The CDR3 region has the DNA TGCGCCAGCAGCTACTCGACCGGGGGCCGGTATGGCTACACCTTC.